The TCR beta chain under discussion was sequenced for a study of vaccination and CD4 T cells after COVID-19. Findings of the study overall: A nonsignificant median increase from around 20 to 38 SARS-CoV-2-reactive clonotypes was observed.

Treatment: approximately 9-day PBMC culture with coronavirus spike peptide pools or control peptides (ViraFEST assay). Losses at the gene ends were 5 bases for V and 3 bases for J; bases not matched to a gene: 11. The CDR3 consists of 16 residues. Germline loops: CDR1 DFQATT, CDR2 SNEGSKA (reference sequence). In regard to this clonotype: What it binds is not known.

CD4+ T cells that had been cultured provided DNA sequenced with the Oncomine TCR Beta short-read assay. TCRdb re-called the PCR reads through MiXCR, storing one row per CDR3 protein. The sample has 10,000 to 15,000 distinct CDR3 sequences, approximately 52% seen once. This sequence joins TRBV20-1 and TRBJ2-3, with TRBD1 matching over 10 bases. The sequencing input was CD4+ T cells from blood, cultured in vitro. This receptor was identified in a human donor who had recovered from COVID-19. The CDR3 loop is CSAPLFDRGQTDTQYF. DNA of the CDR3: TGCAGTGCTCCGCTATTCGACAGGGGGCAGACAGATACGCAGTATTTT.